This T cell receptor (beta chain) is drawn from a study of HIV-infected patients and healthy controls. TCRdb re-analysed the 5' RACE reads in MiXCR, keeping a single row per CDR3 protein. The sample contains almost 65,000 distinct CDR3 sequences, about a fifth of which appear only once. From germline, CDR1 is LNHNV and CDR2 YYDKDF (reference sequence). With 3 bases clipped from V and 6 bases from J, the junction kept 7 bases outside the gene matches. The CDR3 is 14 amino acids. This clonotype was detected many times. Sequenced material: CD4+ T cells from blood. J is TRBJ1-1 and V is TRBV15, with 7 bases matching TRBD1. The TCR sequence derives from a human donor in good health. The CDR3 DNA reads as TGTGCCACCAGCAGCCGCACAGGGGTACCTGAAGCTTTCTTT. Translated, it gives CATSSRTGVPEAFF.